This paragraph reports one TCR beta chain. Its antigen is not known. Repertoires were generated with immunoSEQ multiplex PCR, while TCRdb's copy carries only in-frame clones and drops some. The profile shows roughly 100,000 clones, 85% to 95% of them singletons. The data were obtained in a study of OX40 agonist ivuxolimab in advanced cancers. Background on the study: Hepatocellular carcinoma, melanoma, renal cell or head and neck cancer affected the dose-escalation patients. With a range of about 23 to 85, age averaged approximately 60 years, and 75% to 90% were male. Study-wide findings and caveats: With doses of 0.1 to 3.0 mg/kg, CD4+ and CD8+ blood T cells had undergone clonal expansion by week 6.

The CDR3 has 15 residues. With 7 bases clipped from V and 3 bases from J, the junction kept 14 bases outside the gene matches. Germline V CDR1 and CDR2: SQVTM, ANQGSEA. This receptor was taken from an adult with an advanced solid tumor such as melanoma, head and neck, liver or kidney cancer. The rearrangement links TRBV29-1 to TRBJ1-2; 7 nucleotides line up with TRBD1. Sequencing used CD4+ or CD8+ T cells sorted from blood, obtained in a trial of the OX40 agonist ivuxolimab. The CDR3 DNA reads as TGCAGCGCCGAATTAATGAACAGGGGAGACTATGGCTACACCTTC. It is translated as CSAELMNRGDYGYTF. The full variable domain, rest sourced from reference TRBV29-1 and TRBJ1-2, is SAVISQKPSRDICQRGTSLTIQCQVDSQVTMMFWYRQQPGQSLTLIATANQGSEATYESGFVIDKFPISRPNLTFSTLTVSNMSPEDSSIYLCSAELMNRGDYGYTFGSGTRLTVV.